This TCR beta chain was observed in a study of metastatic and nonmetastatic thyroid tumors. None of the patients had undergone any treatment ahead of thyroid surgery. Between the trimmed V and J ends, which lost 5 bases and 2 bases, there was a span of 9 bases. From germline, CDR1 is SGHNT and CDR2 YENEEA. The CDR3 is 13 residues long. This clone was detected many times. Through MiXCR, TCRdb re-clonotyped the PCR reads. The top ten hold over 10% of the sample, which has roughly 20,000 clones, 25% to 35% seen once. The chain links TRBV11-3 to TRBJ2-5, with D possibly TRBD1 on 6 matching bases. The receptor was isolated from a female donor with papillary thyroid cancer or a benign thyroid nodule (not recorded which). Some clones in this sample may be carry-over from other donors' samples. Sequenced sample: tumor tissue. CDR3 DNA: TGTGCCAGCAGCCCGACAGGACAAGAGACCCAGTACTTC. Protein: CASSPTGQETQYF.